This TCR beta chain originates from a study of cytomegalovirus exposure and HLA in healthy donors (dated by TCRdb to about 2017). Regarding the study in general: An earlier analysis of approximately 640 of the donors reported 250 to 300 Gb of sequence data and some 120 million unique TCR beta sequences from 150 million to 200 million T cells. Of the approximately 400 genotyped donors, about 80% fell in the genetic ancestry cluster associated with self-reported Caucasian donors. An earlier analysis of around 540 of the donors applied high-throughput TCR beta sequencing to assess whether each TCR beta V gene segment acted as functional or pseudogenic. A separate validation cohort of some 130 different subjects was used in addition to the approximately 700-subject first cohort. Rather than drawing on any new phenotypic data, the later analysis identified candidate immune exposures from TCR beta sequences and the way those sequences occurred across donors. Across some 400 genotyped donors of the cohort, an average of 235,054 unique TCR beta nucleotide sequences per donor were sequenced, and around 20% of those sequences were non-productive. The aim of the study was to test whether cataloging public T cell receptors could identify signatures of past pathogen exposure. The T cell repertoires of some 700 subjects were profiled by immunosequencing and related to cytomegalovirus serostatus. Around 330 gigabases of sequencing data and around 80 million unique TCR sequences made up an early release that covered fewer than 650 HLA-typed donors. All discovery cohort repertoires had been generated on a single sequencing platform. Typing coverage differed by locus: A, B, C, DRB1 and DQB1 were typed in about 620-630 donors, DQA1 in around 500, DPA1 in 600 to 610, and DPB1 in around 440. Donor age, sex, ethnicity and CMV serostatus were compiled together with the repertoire data. Four or five DR-DQ haplotypes were handled as single units for association and clustering, since linkage in the cohort was strong. A later analysis re-analyzed previously published TCR beta repertoires from approximately 670 donors and added high-resolution HLA genotyping to study TCR occurrence patterns. High-throughput TCR immunosequencing, statistical association of individual TCRs with disease status, and machine learning were combined to predict cytomegalovirus infection status. A later genetic analysis used genome-wide SNP genotypes for about 65% of the 666 donors, treating that subset as a discovery cohort. HLA typing covered class I and class II loci at four-digit resolution.

The germline V gene encodes CDR1 MGHRA and CDR2 YSYEKL. Including the terminal cysteine and phenylalanine, the CDR3 comprises 17 residues. Only CDR3 DNA remains: 51 bases, in frame from the first base. Trimming at the junction amounts to 3 bases on V and 2 bases on J, and the germline ends lie 19 bases apart. A few counts support this clone. It has no known antigen specificity. Base-call qualities are not available, and no considerably larger clone is one nucleotide away. In total, roughly 670 healthy bone marrow donors made up the cohort. All cohort members were sampled while nominally healthy, although unrecorded immune exposures were likely present. The donor was CMV seropositive and belonged to the group of 250 to 300 seropositive cohort members. A peripheral blood sample was collected from each donor, and TCR beta sequencing was performed on peripheral blood mononuclear cells. The Qiagen DNeasy Blood Extraction Kit was used to extract genomic DNA from the blood cell samples.

The receptor library was made with the immunoSEQ multiplex PCR assay. A mixture of 60 forward primers for TCR Vbeta segments and 13 reverse primers for TCR Jbeta segments was used in the multiplex PCR. The CDR3 region of rearranged TCR beta genes was amplified from genomic DNA with a multiplex PCR assay. On the Illumina HiSeq System, the amplified TCR beta libraries were sequenced as 87-base-pair reads. Per the source publication's procedure: A later analysis tallied roughly 78 million unique TCR beta chains across the 666 repertoires, and about 12 million of those chains were shared by two or more donors. Raw reads were error-corrected and collapsed into unique sequences with a nearest-neighbor algorithm that merged closely related sequences to remove PCR and sequencing errors. Alignment of CDR3 sequences to IMGT reference sequences was used to assign V, D and J gene segments. For a sequence to be retained, at least a six-nucleotide match to both a V gene segment and a J gene segment was required. Rearrangements were classified as productive when the CDR3 lacked stop codons and remained in frame with V and J, and all other rearrangements were classified as non-productive. Following IMGT convention, CDR3 was defined as the stretch from the second conserved V-encoded cysteine up to the conserved J-encoded phenylalanine. In an earlier analysis of more than 550 of the donors, sequences lacking an unambiguous match to a single V gene segment were excluded. An earlier analysis of several hundred of the donors called V segments functional above 56.7% productive rearrangements and segregating when the between-donor standard deviation exceeded 5%. To diagnose cytomegalovirus status from the catalog of TCR beta chain sequences, a statistical classification framework was built. A later analysis assigned V and J genes by comparing TCR nucleotide sequences with IMGT/GENE-DB human TR gene sequences. Using the TCRdist pipeline, a later analysis assigned CDR3 sequences along with most-parsimonious VDJ recombination scenarios. A later analysis defined each TCR beta chain by its CDR3 amino acid sequence plus V-gene family, and excluded reads lacking a unique V-gene family. In a later analysis, fewer than 650 highly shared, low-generation-probability nucleotide sequences were removed to address suspected cross-contamination and a sequencing artifact. For each public chain, a later analysis derived a clonal expansion index from normalized ranks of inferred template counts within each repertoire. A later analysis computed generation probabilities with a VDJ recombination model fitted to out-of-frame rearrangements, and checked the results against IGoR. In a later analysis, TCR-TCR, TCR-HLA and TCR-CMV co-occurrence was scored with hypergeometric tests, and a repertoire-size bias correction was applied to TCR pairs. A later analysis estimated false discovery rates by permuting HLA or CMV assignments 20 times. In a later analysis, co-occurring TCRs were grouped using DBSCAN, and TCRdist sequence similarity was added for clustering within HLA-allele-positive subsets. Repertoires with fewer than 30,000 or more than 120,000 public chains, plus five repertoires with anomalous nucleotide sharing, were excluded from co-occurrence clustering. Entries here come from immuneACCESS through TCRdb and include only in-frame sequences with V and J called. Some clones fail to appear in such tables; in the studies checked, an unresolved V gene covers under half of the shortfall, and the cause of the remainder is unknown. V, J and clone size reflect that table, while D and trimming were determined from the DNA. Here the sample has 150,000 to 200,000 clones; about 80% occur a single time. 3.5% to 5% of the sample comes from the top ten.

The paper's findings and limits, for the study overall: In a later analysis, most CMV-associated TCR beta chains were found to appear HLA-restricted, with HLA associations seemingly driven largely by CMV exposure. The classifier was reported to diagnose cytomegalovirus status with high specificity and sensitivity in both the original and validation cohorts. Correlated functional status among segregating V segments might be attributable to linkage disequilibrium, but an unknown experimental factor could not be ruled out. A further reported finding was that TCR beta sequences accurately predicted the HLA-A and HLA-B alleles for most subjects in the first cohort. At a false discovery rate of 0.05, a later analysis linked fewer than 20,000 TCR beta sequences to specific HLA alleles. A later genetic analysis associated a missense DCLRE1C variant with V-gene and J-gene trimming of TCR beta chains, and an independent cohort replicated the association. Because HLA typing was unavailable for some donors at each locus, only the typed subset was used in association tests. When HLA alleles, especially DR and DQ, strongly co-occurred, TCR associations were difficult to assign to individual alleles. Broadly in line with IMGT annotations, most TCR beta V segments showed up in productive rearrangements about 87% or about 30% of the time in an earlier analysis of 450 to 600 of the donors. The study gave a list of about 160 TCR beta chains associated with cytomegalovirus. In a later genetic analysis, fewer N-insertions in productive TCRs were reported among donors in an Asian-associated ancestry cluster than the roughly 640-donor mean. The earlier analysis of some 560 of the donors excluded seventeen rarely observed V segments, including chromosome 9 orphons, because counts were too low. CMV serostatus was the only immune exposure information available for the cohort. The 87-base-pair reads could not distinguish some IMGT-functional V segments, including TRBV6-2 and TRBV6-3, so those segments were excluded. Presence/absence analyses assumed roughly uniform sequencing depth across donors, an assumption that may not hold. Across donors, most TCR sequences were observed very rarely, whereas some public TCRs were present in many individuals. The sequencing pipeline was judged likely to have produced a cluster of highly shared sequence variants as a technical artifact. Compared with equally common non-associated chains, HLA-associated TCR beta chains in a later analysis were more clonally expanded and had lower generation probabilities. In a later analysis, the rate of TCR association differed among HLA loci, with DRB1 alleles having the most associated TCRs and HLA-C alleles having the fewest. A few of the identified cytomegalovirus-associated TCR beta chains were confirmed in vitro to be specific for cytomegalovirus antigens. It was suggested by the authors that the approach could potentially be generalized to other disease states and immunological phenotypes. The cohort was sequenced for TCR beta chains only, and without alpha or paired-chain data the features that could be detected were limited. A later analysis reported that several top co-occurrence clusters appeared linked to parvovirus B19, influenza, CMV and Epstein-Barr virus.

The chain couples TRBV4-1 to TRBJ1-2; TRBD1 is a possible D gene, resting on 5 matching bases. Source material: PBMCs. The origin of this receptor is a woman in her thirties in good health and CMV-seropositive. CDR3 region: CASSQGGAEIVNYGYTF. The DNA sequence reads TGCGCCAGCAGCCAGGGTGGGGCGGAGATCGTAAACTATGGCTACACCTTC.